Listed below are T cell receptor beta chains from one sample, sequenced in a study of shared clonotypes between healthy human individuals. Sequencing used immunoSEQ multiplex PCR; TCRdb keeps in-frame clones, though not all of them. The sample holds 2 million to 3 million clones, roughly 93% seen once. Sequenced: naive CD4+ T cells from PBMCs. The origin of the receptors is a man aged 18 to 30 in good health. Some clones in this sample may be carry-over from other donors' samples. Both conserved end residues are part of each CDR3. D genes are given only for firm matches. For some rows the clone size is stated as once, few or many, or as a class when expanded; others skip it.

TRBD1	TRBJ1-1	16	TRBV4-1	NA	TGCGCCAGCAGCCCACTGCCCCCAGGGGGTCTCACTGAAGCTTTCTTT	CASSPLPPGGLTEAFF
TRBD1	TRBJ1-3	15	TRBV7-8	NA	TGTGCCAGCAGCTCCCGGGACAGGGCTGGAAACACCATATATTTT	CASSSRDRAGNTIYF
NA	TRBJ1-2	15	TRBV9	NA	TGTGCCAGCAGCGTAGATGAGGGGCCTATTTATGGCTACACCTTC	CASSVDEGPIYGYTF
NA	TRBJ2-1	13	TRBV5-6	NA	TGTGCCAGCAGCCGACAGTGGAGGAGCGAGCAGTTCTTC	CASSRQWRSEQFF
NA	TRBJ2-7	17	TRBV12-5	NA	TGTGCTAGTGGTTTGACGGTAGGGACTCAGGTGGTCGACGAGCAGTACTTC	CASGLTVGTQVVDEQYF
TRBD1	TRBJ2-1	15	TRBV9	NA	TGTGCCAGCAGTCCCCTGGGACAGTCTGGAAATGAGCAGTTCTTC	CASSPLGQSGNEQFF
NA	TRBJ2-5	15	TRBV5-6	NA	TGTGCCAGCAGCTGGGTATCTGTCGCGCAAGAGACCCAGTACTTC	CASSWVSVAQETQYF
TRBD1	TRBJ2-7	15	TRBV18	NA	TGTGCCAGCTCACTCGACAGGGGGGGCTCCTACGAGCAGTACTTC	CASSLDRGGSYEQYF
NA	TRBJ1-2	16	TRBV28	NA	TGTGCCAGCGCTCGTGTCCCCAACATCCCTGGGTATGGCTACACCTTC	CASARVPNIPGYGYTF
TRBD2	TRBJ2-7	17	TRBV7-9	NA	TGTGCCAGCAGCCCTAGTAGCGGGAGGGCCCGCACCTACGAGCAGTACTTC	CASSPSSGRARTYEQYF
TRBD2	TRBJ2-5	18	TRBV9	NA	TGTGCCAGCAGCGCCAGTGTTTTAACTAGCGGGAGTGGCGAGACCCAGTACTTC	CASSASVLTSGSGETQYF
NA	TRBJ2-5	13	TRBV10-3	NA	TGTGCCAATCGGGCGGCAGCACAAGAGACCCAGTACTTC	CANRAAAQETQYF
TRBD2	TRBJ2-5	15	TRBV6-1	NA	TGTGCCAGCAGTCCCGGGGGGACTAACCCGGAGACCCAGTACTTC	CASSPGGTNPETQYF
NA	TRBJ2-7	11	TRBV28	NA	TGTGCCAGCAGTCCTCGGGACGAGCAGTACTTC	CASSPRDEQYF
NA	TRBJ1-1	11	TRBV29-1	NA	TGCAGCGTAAGGGGGAACACTGAAGCTTTCTTT	CSVRGNTEAFF
TRBD2	TRBJ2-2	15	TRBV7-3	NA	TGTGCCAGCAGCCTTAGCGGGGGGAACACCGGGGAGCTGTTTTTT	CASSLSGGNTGELFF
NA	TRBJ1-2	17	TRBV7-2	NA	TGTGCCAGCAGCTTAGGGGTGGGGGCAGGGCGAAACTATGGCTACACCTTC	CASSLGVGAGRNYGYTF
TRBD1	TRBJ2-1	14	TRBV28	NA	TGTGCCAGCAGCCCCCGACAGGGTAGGAATGAGCAGTTCTTC	CASSPRQGRNEQFF
NA	TRBJ2-5	15	TRBV7-2	NA	TGTGCCAGCAGCCGGGGGCAGGGCGCTTCGGAGACCCAGTACTTC	CASSRGQGASETQYF
NA	TRBJ2-7	15	TRBV6-5	NA	TGTGCCAGCAGTTACTCGGACAATACCGCGTACGAGCAGTACTTC	CASSYSDNTAYEQYF
NA	TRBJ1-2	15	TRBV6-1	NA	TGTGCCAGCAGTGAAGTGTTCGACGGATCCTATGGCTACACCTTC	CASSEVFDGSYGYTF
TRBD1	TRBJ2-7	16	TRBV7-9	NA	TGTGCCAGCAGCTTTGGGTCCAGGGGGCGATTGGGCGAGCAGTACTTC	CASSFGSRGRLGEQYF
NA	TRBJ2-3	13	TRBV9	NA	TGTGCCAGCAGCGCCGTTACGCGGGATACGCAGTATTTT	CASSAVTRDTQYF
NA	TRBJ2-3	14	TRBV7-3	NA	TGTGCCAGCAGCTTAAGTAGAGCTTCGGATACGCAGTATTTT	CASSLSRASDTQYF
TRBD1	TRBJ1-2	15	TRBV6-5	NA	TGTGCCAGCAGTTCGGGACAGCGCGCTAACTATGGCTACACCTTC	CASSSGQRANYGYTF
NA	TRBJ1-4	14	TRBV29-1	few	TGCAGCGTTGTTAAAGGGGATCAAGGTGAAAAACTGTTTTTT	CSVVKGDQGEKLFF
TRBD1	TRBJ2-7	14	TRBV5-1	NA	TGCGCCAGCAGCCGGACAGGGGGCGCGAACGAGCAGTACTTC	CASSRTGGANEQYF
TRBD1	TRBJ1-1	15	TRBV30	NA	TGTGCCTGGACCAAGGGACAGAGCGTGAACACTGAAGCTTTCTTT	CAWTKGQSVNTEAFF
NA	TRBJ1-2	16	TRBV5-6	NA	TGTGCCAGCAGCTTGGGGCAGCTGAAATACCCGTATGGCTACACCTTC	CASSLGQLKYPYGYTF
NA	TRBJ1-4	16	TRBV7-9	NA	TGTGCCAGCAGCTTAATTAACCCGCGACCGACTGAAAAACTGTTTTTT	CASSLINPRPTEKLFF
TRBD2	TRBJ2-1	15	TRBV11-3	NA	TGTGCCAGCAGCCGTACTAGCGGGAGTGGCAATGAGCAGTTCTTC	CASSRTSGSGNEQFF
TRBD2	TRBJ2-5	17	TRBV5-1	NA	TGCGCCAGCAGCTTGGGTGGACTAGCGCCACCTCAAGAGACCCAGTACTTC	CASSLGGLAPPQETQYF
TRBD2	TRBJ2-1	17	TRBV9	NA	TGTGCCAGCAGCGTAGCTAGCGGGGGACCGGGGGAAAATGAGCAGTTCTTC	CASSVASGGPGENEQFF
TRBD1	TRBJ2-7	15	TRBV5-4	NA	TGTGCCAGCAGCTCACCGGACAGGGCCCTCTACGAGCAGTACTTC	CASSSPDRALYEQYF
NA	TRBJ1-2	13	TRBV19	NA	TGTGCCAGTAGTGAACAAGCCGTCTATGGCTACACCTTC	CASSEQAVYGYTF
TRBD1	TRBJ1-1	13	TRBV30	NA	TGTGCCTGGGGGGACAGGGGAGGCACTGAAGCTTTCTTT	CAWGDRGGTEAFF
TRBD1	TRBJ2-5	17	TRBV28	NA	TGTGCCAGCAGTTTATCTGGGGACAGGGGGCAAGGAGAGACCCAGTACTTC	CASSLSGDRGQGETQYF
TRBD1	TRBJ1-1	12	TRBV5-1	NA	TGCGCCAGCAGCTCACAGGGGACTGAAGCTTTCTTT	CASSSQGTEAFF
NA	TRBJ2-1	18	TRBV10-3	once	TGTGCCATCAGTGATAGGCGGGCCGTGAGGGTTTCCTACAATGAGCAGTTCTTC	CAISDRRAVRVSYNEQFF
NA	TRBJ1-5	14	TRBV19	NA	TGTGCCAGTAACCGACGACAGGCCAATCAGCCCCAGCATTTT	CASNRRQANQPQHF
NA	TRBJ2-7	12	TRBV7-3	NA	TGTGCCAGCAGCTTACCGGGGGACGAGCAGTACTTC	CASSLPGDEQYF
NA	TRBJ2-7	15	TRBV28	NA	TGTGCCAGCAGGGCGACAGGAGTCACCGCCCGCGAGCAGTACTTC	CASRATGVTAREQYF
TRBD1	TRBJ2-1	17	TRBV28	NA	TGTGCCAGCAGTTTTATGACGGGACAGGGGGCGTGGAATGAGCAGTTCTTC	CASSFMTGQGAWNEQFF
TRBD2	TRBJ2-7	17	TRBV5-1	NA	TGCGCCAGCAGACGATCACTTTCGGGCGGGAGCTCCTACGAGCAGTACTTC	CASRRSLSGGSSYEQYF
TRBD1	TRBJ2-7	16	TRBV11-2	NA	TGTGCCAGCAGCTTAACCCCGGACAGGAGCTCCTACGAGCAGTACTTC	CASSLTPDRSSYEQYF